This entry lists 13 T cell receptor beta chains sequenced from one sample in a study of T cell repertoires in cytomegalovirus infection. TCRdb re-analysed the reads in MiXCR, keeping a single row per CDR3 protein. The sample has fewer than 250,000 distinct CDR3 sequences, approximately 13% seen once; the top ten hold 1.5% to 2%. Input material: PBMCs. Receptor source: a human donor in good health (CMV status not recorded). Some clones in this sample may be carry-over from other donors' samples.

This clonotype was recorded at least ten times. This chain links TRBV12-3 or TRBV12-4 with TRBJ2-7, with 7 bases matching TRBD1. Trimming cost V 6 bases and J 3 bases; bases outside gene matches: 8. The CDR3 has 14 residues. In nucleotides, the CDR3 is TGTGCCAGCAGACAACAGGGGCAGGGCTACGAGCAGTACTTC. Its protein is CASRQQGQGYEQYF.

This clonotype was seen a few times. This sequence joins TRBV12-3 or TRBV12-4 and TRBJ1-5, with D unclear. The CDR3 totals 14 residues. Trimming cost V 0 bases and J 5 bases, with 8 bases left between them. The CDR3 sequence: CASSLAGGYQPQHF. CDR3 nucleotide sequence: TGTGCCAGCAGTTTAGCAGGCGGATATCAGCCCCAGCATTTT.

V and J are TRBV7-9 and TRBJ2-5; possibly TRBD1 for D (5 bases). The V and J ends lost 3 bases and 2 bases respectively, with 10 bases between them. CDR1 is SEHNR, CDR2 FQNEAQ, per germline (reference sequence). This CDR3 contains 14 residues. The DNA of the CDR3 is TGTGCCAGCAGCTTCCAGGGTGCGCAAGAGACCCAGTACTTC. Translated, it gives CASSFQGAQETQYF.

This clonotype appeared many times. The CDR3: CASTSTGSTDTQYF. As DNA, the CDR3 is TGTGCCAGCACCTCGACAGGGAGCACAGATACGCAGTATTTT. This sequence joins TRBV28 and TRBJ2-3, with 7 bases identical to TRBD1. The CDR3 contains 14 residues. V lost 7 bases to trimming and J lost 0 bases; unmatched junction nucleotides: 4. CDR1 MDHEN and CDR2 SYDVKM come from the germline V gene. Full variable domain (missing parts from reference TRBV28 and TRBJ2-3): DVKVTQSSRYLVKRTGEKVFLECVQDMDHENMFWYRQDPGLGLRLIYFSYDVKMKEKGDIPEGYSVSREKKERFSLILESASTNQTSMYLCASTSTGSTDTQYFGPGTRLTVL.

This clonotype was counted only a few times. The chain recombines TRBV7-3 with TRBJ2-1; TRBD2 might be the D (8 bases). Per germline, CDR1 SGHTA and CDR2 FQGTGA. The CDR3 runs 16 residues. V was cut by 5 bases and J by 2 bases, with 16 bases left in between. The CDR3 sequence: CASSHTGRGPYNEQFF. The CDR3 DNA is TGTGCCAGCAGCCACACCGGGAGGGGGCCCTACAATGAGCAGTTCTTC.

The gene calls are TRBV18 and TRBJ1-1; the match to TRBD1 covers 8 bases. Germline CDR1 KGHSH, CDR2 LQKENI. The CDR3 has 15 amino acids. V lost 5 bases and J lost 1; bases outside the gene matches: 6. This CDR3 reads CASSSAGTGNTEAFF. The CDR3 DNA is TGTGCCAGCTCATCCGCCGGGACAGGGAACACTGAAGCTTTCTTT. Filled out from reference TRBV18 and TRBJ1-1, the complete variable domain reads NAGVMQNPRHLVRRRGQEARLRCSPMKGHSHVYWYRQLPEEGLKFMVYLQKENIIDESGMPKERFSAEFPKEGPSILRIQQVVRGDSAAYFCASSSAGTGNTEAFFGQGTRLTVV.

V usage is TRBV4-1 and J usage is TRBJ1-5; the match to TRBD1 covers 9 bases. V gave up 5 bases and J gave up 6 bases; unmatched junction bases: 5. Germline loops: CDR1 MGHRA, CDR2 YSYEKL. The CDR3 has 14 residues. CDR3 residues: CASSEDRGVQPQHF. CDR3 DNA sequence: TGCGCCAGCAGCGAGGACAGGGGTGTTCAGCCCCAGCATTTT.

This clonotype appeared many times. The J gene is TRBJ2-7, the V gene TRBV6-2 or TRBV6-3; D is unresolved. The germline CDR1 and CDR2 sequences are MNHEY and SVGEGT. The CDR3 is made up of 14 amino acids. Trimming shortened V by 7 bases and J by 6 bases, and 19 bases separated the two germline ends. The CDR3: CASKREVENAEQYF. The CDR3 region has the DNA TGTGCCAGCAAACGAGAAGTAGAAAATGCCGAGCAGTACTTC.

This clonotype was detected many times. The chain couples TRBV7-2 to TRBJ2-2; TRBD1 matches 9 bases. Germline CDR1 and CDR2: SGHTA and FQGNSA. V lost 3 bases, J lost 4 bases, and 3 bases stayed unmatched. CDR3 size: 15 residues. The CDR3: CASSFGTGSTGELFF. For the CDR3, the DNA is TGTGCCAGCAGCTTCGGGACAGGGAGCACCGGGGAGCTGTTTTTT.

In its sample, this clonotype was seen many times. The chain combines TRBV11-2 with TRBJ2-7; possible D gene TRBD2, 5 bases. Germline V gene lookup returns CDR1 SGHAT and CDR2 FQNNGV. This CDR3 is 14 amino acids long. The V end lost 5 bases, the J end lost 9 bases, and 20 bases lay between the germline ends. The CDR3 here is CASSPGTWGEVQYF. In DNA form, the CDR3 reads TGTGCCAGCAGCCCCGGCACGTGGGGAGAGGTGCAGTACTTC.

This clonotype was recorded a few times. This chain joins TRBV20-1 and TRBJ2-7; possibly TRBD2 for D (6 bases). From germline, CDR1 is DFQATT and CDR2 SNEGSKA (reference sequence). V was pared by 3 bases and J by 2 bases, with 11 bases between. This CDR3 contains 13 residues. The CDR3 bases are TGCAGTGCTAGCCTAGCGCGCACCTACGAGCAGTACTTC. Its translation is CSASLARTYEQYF.

The gene calls are TRBV30 and TRBJ2-6; D not certain. V was trimmed by 5 bases and J by 4 bases, leaving 6 bases between them. CDR1 and CDR2 (germline): GTSNPN, SVGIG (reference sequence). The CDR3 has 12 residues. The CDR3 loop reads CAWGEGANVLTF. DNA of the CDR3: TGTGCCTGGGGTGAAGGGGCCAACGTCCTGACTTTC.

This clonotype was recorded at least ten times. The genes are TRBV14 and TRBJ1-3, with D possibly TRBD1 on 5 matching bases. Trimming removed 1 base from V and 4 bases from J, with 14 bases in between. This CDR3 contains 16 residues. Germline CDR1 is SGHDN and CDR2 is FVKESK. CDR3 sequence reads: CASSQGGRNLGNTIYF. CDR3 coding DNA: TGTGCCAGCAGCCAAGGGGGCAGAAATCTGGGAAACACCATATATTTT.